This T cell receptor beta chain is from a study of cytomegalovirus exposure and HLA in healthy donors. The CDR3 loop spans 17 amino acids. Germline V lookup: CDR1 SGHRS, CDR2 YFSETQ. The J segment lost 3 bases and the V segment lost 4 bases, leaving 4 bases of the junction unmatched. Notes on the study in general: The CMV antigen specificity of a few CMV-associated chains was confirmed through in vitro analysis. An assumption of roughly uniform sequencing depth across donors underlay the presence/absence analyses. Productive rates of about 87% or about 30% were seen for most TCR beta V segments in an earlier analysis.

Nominally healthy donors provided the samples, though records likely missed some immune exposures. A single count supports this clone. The target antigen is unknown. Primers: 60 Vbeta forward and 13 Jbeta reverse. Some clones are missing from TCRdb's copy, which holds only in-frame ones; the method was immunoSEQ multiplex PCR. Of about 110,000 clones listed, approximately 74% are singletons. This TCR derives from a woman in her thirties or forties in good health and CMV-seropositive. This rearrangement joins TRBV5-1 to TRBJ2-2; 15 bases are shared with TRBD2. Sequencing was carried out using PBMCs. As DNA, the CDR3 is TGCGCCAGCAGCCGGACTAGCGGGAGGGCCGACACCGGGGAGCTGTTTTTT. It specifies CASSRTSGRADTGELFF. The complete variable domain, with remaining parts taken from reference TRBV5-1 and TRBJ2-2, reads KAGVTQTPRYLIKTRGQQVTLSCSPISGHRSVSWYQQTPGQGLQFLFEYFSETQRNKGNFPGRFSGRQFSNSRSEMNVSTLELGDSALYLCASSRTSGRADTGELFFGEGSRLTVL.